The source of this TCR beta chain is a study of cytomegalovirus exposure and HLA in healthy donors listed by TCRdb under 2017. Notes on the research overall: An earlier analysis of approximately 640 of the donors reported more than 250 Gb of sequence data and 100 million to 140 million unique TCR beta sequences from approximately 180 million T cells. An early release covering 500 to 750 HLA-typed donors comprised 250 to 350 gigabases of sequencing data and 65 million to 100 million unique TCR sequences. Among the roughly 400 genotyped donors, around 79% belonged to the genetic ancestry cluster associated with self-reported Caucasian donors. The study aimed to test whether cataloging public T cell receptors could reveal signatures of past pathogen exposure. The T cell repertoires of under 700 subjects were profiled by immunosequencing and related to cytomegalovirus serostatus. A separate validation cohort of 100 to 150 different subjects was used in addition to the 666-subject first cohort. To predict cytomegalovirus infection status, the study brought together high-throughput TCR immunosequencing, statistical association of individual TCRs with disease status, and machine learning. A later analysis re-examined previously published TCR beta repertoires from more than 550 donors and added high-resolution HLA genotyping to investigate patterns of TCR occurrence. The later analysis used no new phenotypic data to find candidate immune exposures, relying instead on TCR beta sequences and their occurrence across donors. An earlier analysis of 587 of the donors applied high-throughput TCR beta sequencing to assess whether each TCR beta V gene segment acted as functional or pseudogenic. Donor age, sex, ethnicity and CMV serostatus were collected together with the repertoire data. A later genetic analysis used genome-wide SNP genotypes for 398 of the 666 donors, treating that subset as a discovery cohort. Every repertoire in the discovery cohort had been generated on one and the same sequencing platform. HLA typing included class I and class II loci at four-digit resolution. The number of typed donors differed by locus: about 620-630 for A, B, C, DRB1 and DQB1; about 520 for DQA1; 606 for DPA1; and 400 to 480 for DPB1. Roughly 5 DR-DQ haplotypes were handled as single units for association and clustering because linkage in the cohort was strong. Among some 410 genotyped donors of the cohort, an average of roughly 230,000 unique TCR beta nucleotide sequences was sequenced per donor, of which about 19% were non-productive.

As to this clone: The clone's antigen remains unknown. Base qualities are not provided; no much larger clone lies one nucleotide away.

Study-wide conclusions, independent of this receptor: An earlier analysis of approximately 530 of the donors showed that most TCR beta V segments appeared in productive rearrangements either about 87% or about 30% of the time, which broadly matched IMGT annotations. Immune exposure information for the cohort was limited to CMV serostatus. A later genetic analysis reported fewer N-insertions in productive TCRs among donors in an Asian-associated ancestry cluster than the 666-donor mean. Because the 87-base-pair reads could not distinguish some IMGT-functional V segments, including TRBV6-2 and TRBV6-3, those segments were excluded. A further reported finding was that TCR beta sequences accurately predicted the HLA-A and HLA-B alleles for most subjects in the first cohort. Presence/absence analyses assumed roughly uniform sequencing depth across donors, an assumption that may not hold. A later analysis found that most CMV-associated TCR beta chains appeared HLA-restricted, with HLA associations seemingly driven largely by CMV exposure. Because counts were too low, some 17 rarely observed V segments, including chromosome 9 orphons, were left out of the earlier analysis of a few hundred of the donors. In this cohort, only TCR beta chains were sequenced, and detectable features were limited by the absence of alpha or paired-chain data. The classifier was reported to diagnose cytomegalovirus status with high specificity and sensitivity in both the original and validation cohorts. V-gene and J-gene trimming of TCR beta chains was associated with a missense DCLRE1C variant in a later genetic analysis, and the association was replicated in an independent cohort. The authors suggested that the approach could potentially be extended to other disease states and immunological phenotypes. Most TCR sequences were seen in very few donors, while some public TCRs were found in many individuals. The study gave a list of some 150 TCR beta chains associated with cytomegalovirus. Linkage disequilibrium might explain the correlated functional status among segregating V segments, but an unknown experimental factor could not be excluded. A later analysis found that TCR association rates varied across HLA loci, with DRB1 alleles showing the most associated TCRs and HLA-C alleles the fewest. A cluster of highly shared sequence variants was judged likely to represent a technical artifact of the sequencing pipeline. A few of the identified cytomegalovirus-associated TCR beta chains were confirmed in vitro to be specific for cytomegalovirus antigens. Several of the top co-occurrence clusters appeared to be linked to parvovirus B19, influenza, CMV and Epstein-Barr virus, according to a later analysis. Assigning TCR associations to individual alleles was difficult when HLA alleles, especially DR and DQ, strongly co-occurred. A later analysis associated around 16,000 TCR beta sequences with specific HLA alleles at a false discovery rate of 0.05. Compared with equally common non-associated chains, HLA-associated TCR beta chains in a later analysis were more clonally expanded and had lower generation probabilities. Because HLA typing was missing for some donors at each locus, association tests included only the typed subset.

The library was made by the immunoSEQ multiplex PCR assay. For the multiplex PCR, a mixture combining 60 forward primers for TCR Vbeta segments and 13 reverse primers for TCR Jbeta segments was used. The CDR3 region of rearranged TCR beta genes was amplified from genomic DNA by a multiplex PCR assay. The Illumina HiSeq System was used to sequence the amplified TCR beta libraries as 87-base-pair reads. The original pipeline was this. Across the 600 to 700 repertoires, a later analysis counted 80 million or so unique TCR beta chains, 8.5 million to 12 million of which were shared by at least two donors. Raw reads were error-corrected and collapsed into unique sequences with a nearest-neighbor algorithm that merged closely related sequences to remove PCR and sequencing errors. Alignment of CDR3 sequences to IMGT reference sequences was used to assign V, D and J gene segments. For a sequence to be retained, a match of at least six nucleotides to both a V gene segment and a J gene segment was required. A rearrangement was called productive if the CDR3 had no stop codons and remained in frame with V and J, and every other rearrangement was called non-productive. CDR3 was defined according to IMGT convention as the region running from the second conserved V-encoded cysteine to the conserved J-encoded phenylalanine. The earlier analysis of about 640 of the donors excluded any sequence lacking an unambiguous match to a single V gene segment. An earlier analysis of some 500 of the donors classified V segments as functional when productive rearrangements were above 56.7% and as segregating when the standard deviation between donors was above 5%. A statistical classification framework was built to diagnose cytomegalovirus status from the catalog of TCR beta chain sequences. In a later analysis, TCR nucleotide sequences were compared against IMGT/GENE-DB human TR gene sequences so that V and J genes could be assigned. The TCRdist pipeline was used in a later analysis to assign CDR3 sequences and most-parsimonious VDJ recombination scenarios. In a later analysis, each TCR beta chain was defined by its CDR3 amino acid sequence together with its V-gene family, and reads without a unique V-gene family were excluded. In a later analysis, 500 to 650 highly shared, low-generation-probability nucleotide sequences were removed to address suspected cross-contamination and a sequencing artifact. For each public chain, a later analysis derived a clonal expansion index from normalized ranks of inferred template counts within each repertoire. In a later analysis, generation probabilities were computed using a VDJ recombination model fitted to out-of-frame rearrangements, and the results were checked against IGoR. In a later analysis, hypergeometric tests were used to score TCR-TCR, TCR-HLA and TCR-CMV co-occurrence, with a repertoire-size bias correction applied to TCR pairs. In a later analysis, false discovery rates were estimated by permuting HLA or CMV assignments 20 times. In a later analysis, co-occurring TCRs were grouped using DBSCAN, with TCRdist sequence similarity added in when clustering inside HLA-allele-positive subsets. Repertoires with fewer than 30,000 or more than 120,000 public chains were left out of co-occurrence clustering, as were five repertoires with anomalous nucleotide sharing. In its TCRdb copy, this immuneACCESS table keeps in-frame sequences only and misses some clones. Where compared with another copy, unresolved V genes explain less than half of these, and the others have no known cause. The DNA was the basis for D and trimming; V, J and clone size are from that table. The sample has 150,000 to 200,000 clones on record, 76% of them singletons. Over 2% of the sample comes from the top ten.

In total, about 650 healthy bone marrow donors made up the cohort. At the time of sampling, every cohort member was nominally healthy, though immune exposures that went unrecorded were likely present. The donor tested CMV seropositive and was one of the 289 seropositive cohort members. A peripheral blood sample was collected from each donor, and TCR beta sequencing was performed on peripheral blood mononuclear cells. The Qiagen DNeasy Blood Extraction Kit was used to extract genomic DNA from the blood cell samples. Reading the germline V gene gives CDR1 SGHTA and CDR2 FQGNSA. Its CDR3 holds 17 amino acids, cysteine through phenylalanine. Only the CDR3 DNA stays, 51 bases, in frame from base 1. Deletion took 6 bases off V and 5 bases off J, with a span of 25 bases between the germline ends.

The chain uses TRBV7-2 and TRBJ1-1, and TRBD1 may be the D gene, going by 6 matching bases. The sequence derives from a woman aged 25 to 39 in good health and CMV-seropositive. The sample was PBMCs. Here the CDR3 is given as CASSEYTGGAGQTEAFF. The DNA sequence is as follows: TGTGCCAGCAGTGAGTACACTGGGGGGGCAGGCCAGACTGAAGCTTTCTTT.